This entry concerns a single T cell receptor beta chain. This clone is deemed large (0.1 to 1%). The specificity of this receptor is unknown. No much larger clone exists at a distance of one base, and base qualities are not known. The method behind the library was the immunoSEQ multiplex PCR assay. TCRdb mirrors the immuneACCESS table, restricted to in-frame sequences. Some clones are absent from its copies; in checked studies, under half trace to an unresolved V gene, and the reason for the others is unknown. The sample includes approximately 150,000 clones, with roughly 94% observed a single time. Of the sample, less than 15% is held by the ten largest clones. The data belong to a study of control samples from healthy donors and cancer patients (dated by TCRdb to about 2020). CDR1 MNHEY and CDR2 SVGEGT are derived from the germline V gene. V lost 4 bases and J lost 1 base; the stretch between them is 10 bases long. The CDR3 runs 14 residues from the cysteine to the phenylalanine. Only CDR3 DNA is held: 42 bases, read in frame from base 1.

The chain was built from TRBV6-2 or TRBV6-3 and TRBJ1-1; the D gene is unclear. The TCR originated in a man aged 40-49 years in good health. The sequencing sample was made of blood. The sequenced DNA is TGTGCCAGCAGTTCAGCGGCTCCGAACACTGAAGCTTTCTTT. Its product reads: CASSSAAPNTEAFF.